Below are 3 T cell receptor beta chains sequenced from a single sample in a study of control samples from healthy donors and cancer patients. Assay: immunoSEQ multiplex PCR; the TCRdb copy retains only in-frame clones and omits some. The sample lists 50,000 to 65,000 clones; roughly 90% were seen once. Specimen: PBMCs. The receptors come from a man younger than 40 with colorectal cancer.

CDR3: CASRGQGINNEQFF. Written as DNA, the CDR3 is TGTGCCAGTAGGGGACAGGGAATCAACAATGAGCAGTTCTTC. J is TRBJ2-1 and V is TRBV19, with TRBD1 identical over 9 bases. V lost 6 bases and J lost 5; bases outside the gene matches: 5. The length of the CDR3 is 14 residues. Germline V gene sequence: CDR1 LNHDA, CDR2 SQIVND (reference sequence).

The chain recombines TRBV7-8 with TRBJ2-7; 10 positions agree with TRBD2. Germline CDR1 and CDR2: SGHVS and FQNEAQ. This CDR3 region has 18 residues. V was pared by 3 bases and J by 0 bases, with 11 bases of the junction left unmatched. Here the CDR3 reads CASSLTSGFGPTSYEQYF. In DNA form, the CDR3 reads TGTGCCAGCAGCTTGACTAGCGGGTTTGGGCCCACCTCCTACGAGCAGTACTTC. The entire variable domain, with the rest obtained from reference TRBV7-8 and TRBJ2-7, is as follows: GAGVSQSPRYKVAKRGQDVALRCDPISGHVSLFWYQQALGQGPEFLTYFQNEAQLDKSGLPSDRFFAERPEGSVSTLKIQRTQQEDSAVYLCASSLTSGFGPTSYEQYFGPGTRLTVT.

The CDR3 sequence: CASSLGGGLEYNEQFF. CDR3 nucleotide sequence: TGTGCCAGCAGCTTAGGCGGGGGACTGGAGTACAATGAGCAGTTCTTC. The V gene is TRBV11-3, the J gene TRBJ2-1, with 7 bases fitting TRBD2. This CDR3 has 16 residues. J gave up 4 bases and V 1 base, and 7 bases lay outside the gene matches. Germline CDR1 reads SGHNT; CDR2 reads YENEEA.